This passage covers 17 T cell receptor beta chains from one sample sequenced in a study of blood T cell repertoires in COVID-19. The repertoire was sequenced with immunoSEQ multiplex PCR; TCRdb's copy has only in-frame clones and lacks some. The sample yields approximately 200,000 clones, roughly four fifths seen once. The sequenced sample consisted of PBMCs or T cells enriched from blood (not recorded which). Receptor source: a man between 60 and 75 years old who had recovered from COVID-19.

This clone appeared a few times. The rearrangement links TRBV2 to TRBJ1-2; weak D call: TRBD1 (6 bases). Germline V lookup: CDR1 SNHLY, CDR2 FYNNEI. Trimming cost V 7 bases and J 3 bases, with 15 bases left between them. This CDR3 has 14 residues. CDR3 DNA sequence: TGTGCCAGCACCCCAGGGGTAGTAGACTATGGCTACACCTTC. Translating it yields CASTPGVVDYGYTF.

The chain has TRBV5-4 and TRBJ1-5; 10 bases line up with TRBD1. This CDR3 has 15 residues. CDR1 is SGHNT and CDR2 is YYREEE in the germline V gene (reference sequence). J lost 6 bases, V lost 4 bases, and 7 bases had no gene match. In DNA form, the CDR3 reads TGTGCCAGCAGCCGGGACAGGGGACGTGGTCAGCCCCAGCATTTT. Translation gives CASSRDRGRGQPQHF. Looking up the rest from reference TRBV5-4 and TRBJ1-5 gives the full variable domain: ETGVTQSPTHLIKTRGQQVTLRCSSQSGHNTVSWYQQALGQGPQFIFQYYREEENGRGNFPPRFSGLQFPNYSSELNVNALELDDSALYLCASSRDRGRGQPQHFGDGTRLSIL.

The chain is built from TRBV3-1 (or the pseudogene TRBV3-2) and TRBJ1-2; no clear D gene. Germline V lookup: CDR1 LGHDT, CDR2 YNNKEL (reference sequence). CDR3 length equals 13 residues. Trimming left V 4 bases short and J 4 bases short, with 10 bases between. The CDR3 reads CASSPGLGYGYTF. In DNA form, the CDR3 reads TGTGCCAGCAGCCCCGGACTCGGCTATGGCTACACCTTC.

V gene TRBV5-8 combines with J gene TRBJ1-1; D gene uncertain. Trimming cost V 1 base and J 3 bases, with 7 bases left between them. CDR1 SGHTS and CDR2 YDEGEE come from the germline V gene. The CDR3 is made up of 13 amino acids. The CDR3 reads CASSLRRHTEAFF. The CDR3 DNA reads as TGTGCCAGCAGCTTGAGGAGACACACTGAAGCTTTCTTT.

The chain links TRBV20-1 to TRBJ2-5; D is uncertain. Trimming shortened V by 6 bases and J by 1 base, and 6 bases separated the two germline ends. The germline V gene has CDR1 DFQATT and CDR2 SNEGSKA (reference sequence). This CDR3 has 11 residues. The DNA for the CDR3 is TGCAGTGCCCTGCGCCAAGAGACCCAGTACTTC. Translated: CSALRQETQYF.

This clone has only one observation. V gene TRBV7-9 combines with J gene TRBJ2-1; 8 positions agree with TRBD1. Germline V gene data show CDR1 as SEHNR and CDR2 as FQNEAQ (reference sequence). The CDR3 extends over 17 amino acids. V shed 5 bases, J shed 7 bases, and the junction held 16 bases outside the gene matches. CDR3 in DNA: TGTGCCAGCAGCCCTACACGGGACAGGTGGGGTAGTAATGAGCAGTTCTTC. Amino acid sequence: CASSPTRDRWGSNEQFF.

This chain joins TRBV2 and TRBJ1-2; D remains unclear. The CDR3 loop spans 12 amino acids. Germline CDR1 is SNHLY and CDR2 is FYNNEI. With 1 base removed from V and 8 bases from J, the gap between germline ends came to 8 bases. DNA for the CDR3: TGTGCCAGCAGTGAAGGTCGCGCCGGCTACACCTTC. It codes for CASSEGRAGYTF.

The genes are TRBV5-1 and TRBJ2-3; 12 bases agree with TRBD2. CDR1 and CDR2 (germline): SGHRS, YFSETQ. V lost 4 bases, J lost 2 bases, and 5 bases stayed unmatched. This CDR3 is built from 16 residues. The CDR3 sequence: CASSLTSGGFTDTQYF. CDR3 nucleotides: TGCGCCAGCAGCCTGACTAGCGGGGGCTTCACAGATACGCAGTATTTT.

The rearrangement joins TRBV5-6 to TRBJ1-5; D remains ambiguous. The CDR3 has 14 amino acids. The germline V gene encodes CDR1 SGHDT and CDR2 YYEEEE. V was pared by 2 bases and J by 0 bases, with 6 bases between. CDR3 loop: CASSFRDSNQPQHF. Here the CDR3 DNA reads TGTGCCAGCAGCTTCCGGGATAGCAATCAGCCCCAGCATTTT. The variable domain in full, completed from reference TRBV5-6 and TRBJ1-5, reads DAGVTQSPTHLIKTRGQQVTLRCSPKSGHDTVSWYQQALGQGPQFIFQYYEEEERQRGNFPDRFSGHQFPNYSSELNVNALLLGDSALYLCASSFRDSNQPQHFGDGTRLSIL.

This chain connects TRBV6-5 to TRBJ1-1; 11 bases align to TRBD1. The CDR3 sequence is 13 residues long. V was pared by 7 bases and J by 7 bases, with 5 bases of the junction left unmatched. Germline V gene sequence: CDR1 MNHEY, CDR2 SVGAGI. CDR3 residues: CASKGQGAGEAFF. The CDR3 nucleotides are TGTGCCAGCAAAGGACAGGGGGCTGGTGAAGCTTTCTTT.

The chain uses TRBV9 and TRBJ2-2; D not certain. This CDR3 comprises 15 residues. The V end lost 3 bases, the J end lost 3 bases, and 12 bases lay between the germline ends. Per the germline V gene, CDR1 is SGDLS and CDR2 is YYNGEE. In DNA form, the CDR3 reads TGTGCCAGCAGCGCCGATCGAGTCTACACCGGGGAGCTGTTTTTT. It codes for CASSADRVYTGELFF.

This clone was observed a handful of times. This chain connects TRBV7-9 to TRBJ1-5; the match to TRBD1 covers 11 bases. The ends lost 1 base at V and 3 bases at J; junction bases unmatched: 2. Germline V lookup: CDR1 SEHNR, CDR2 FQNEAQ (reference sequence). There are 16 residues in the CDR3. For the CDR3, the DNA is TGTGCCAGCAGCTTAGGGACAGGGGGCCTCAATCAGCCCCAGCATTTT. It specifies CASSLGTGGLNQPQHF.

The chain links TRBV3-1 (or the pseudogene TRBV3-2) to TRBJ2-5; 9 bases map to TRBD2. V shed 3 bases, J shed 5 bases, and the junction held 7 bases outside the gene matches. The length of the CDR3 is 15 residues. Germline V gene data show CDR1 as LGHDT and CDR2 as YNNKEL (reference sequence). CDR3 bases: TGTGCCAGCAGCCACCCCGGGACTAGCAGCGAGACCCAGTACTTC. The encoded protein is CASSHPGTSSETQYF.

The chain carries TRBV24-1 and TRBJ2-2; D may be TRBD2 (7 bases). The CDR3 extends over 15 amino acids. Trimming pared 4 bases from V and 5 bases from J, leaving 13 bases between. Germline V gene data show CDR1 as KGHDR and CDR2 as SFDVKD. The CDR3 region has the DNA TGTGCCACCAGTGACCCAAGGGGGGGGACCGGGGAGCTGTTTTTT. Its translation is CATSDPRGGTGELFF.

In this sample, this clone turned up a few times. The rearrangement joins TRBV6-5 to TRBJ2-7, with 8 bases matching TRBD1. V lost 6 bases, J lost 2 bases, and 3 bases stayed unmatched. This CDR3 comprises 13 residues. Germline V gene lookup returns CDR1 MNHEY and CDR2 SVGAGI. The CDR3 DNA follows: TGTGCCAGCAGCCGGGACAGGACCTACGAGCAGTACTTC. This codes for CASSRDRTYEQYF.

The CDR3 region has the DNA TGCGCCAGCAGCCAAGATGCTAGGCTATACAATGAGCAGTTCTTC. It translates to CASSQDARLYNEQFF. This chain connects TRBV4-3 to TRBJ2-1; D is undetermined. Trimming took 0 bases from V and 4 from J, leaving 10 bases between them. Per germline, CDR1 LGHNA and CDR2 YSLEER. This CDR3 has 15 residues.

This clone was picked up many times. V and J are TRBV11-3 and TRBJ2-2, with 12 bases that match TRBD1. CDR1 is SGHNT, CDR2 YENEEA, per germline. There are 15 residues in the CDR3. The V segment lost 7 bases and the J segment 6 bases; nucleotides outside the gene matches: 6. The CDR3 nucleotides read TGTGCCAGCAAGACGGGGACAGGGGGCCCCGGGGAGCTGTTTTTT. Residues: CASKTGTGGPGELFF.